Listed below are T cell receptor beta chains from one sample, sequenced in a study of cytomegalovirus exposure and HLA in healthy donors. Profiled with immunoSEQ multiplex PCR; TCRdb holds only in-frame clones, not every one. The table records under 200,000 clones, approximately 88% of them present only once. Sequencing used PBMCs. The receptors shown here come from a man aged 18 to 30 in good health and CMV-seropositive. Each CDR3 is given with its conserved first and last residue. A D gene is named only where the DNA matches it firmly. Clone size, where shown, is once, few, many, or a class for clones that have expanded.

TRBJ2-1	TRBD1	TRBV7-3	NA	TGTGCCAGCAGCGAAAACAGGGGACCGTACAATGAGCAGTTCTTC	CASSENRGPYNEQFF
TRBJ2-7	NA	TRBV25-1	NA	TGTGCCAGCAGTGGGGGGCCGACCGCCGACGAGCAGTACTTC	CASSGGPTADEQYF
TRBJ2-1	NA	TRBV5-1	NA	TGCGCCAGCAGCGCTATCAATGAGCAGTTCTTC	CASSAINEQFF
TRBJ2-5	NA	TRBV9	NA	TGTGCCAGCAGCGTAGATCGGGGGCAAGAGACCCAGTACTTC	CASSVDRGQETQYF
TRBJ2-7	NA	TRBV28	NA	TGTGCCAGCTCTCCCCCCGGGGTTACTGGCTCCGAGCAGTACTTC	CASSPPGVTGSEQYF
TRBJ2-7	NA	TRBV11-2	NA	TGTGCCAGCAGCTTAGATCGAGTGACAGGAATTTCCTACGAGCAGTACTTC	CASSLDRVTGISYEQYF
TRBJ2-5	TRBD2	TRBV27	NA	TGTGCCAGCAGAGGACTAGCGGGAGGCCAAGAGACCCAGTACTTC	CASRGLAGGQETQYF
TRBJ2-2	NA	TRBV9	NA	TGTGCCAGCAGCGTAGTGCAGGTCACCGGGGAGCTGTTTTTT	CASSVVQVTGELFF
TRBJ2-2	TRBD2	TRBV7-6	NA	TGTGCCAGCAGCTTAAGGACTAGCGGGAGAGGATTGGGCACCGGGGAGCTGTTTTTT	CASSLRTSGRGLGTGELFF
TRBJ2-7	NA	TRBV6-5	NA	TGTGCCAGCAGTTACGACAACGAGCAGTACTTC	CASSYDNEQYF
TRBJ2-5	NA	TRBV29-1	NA	TGCAGCGTTGACAGGGTTGAAGGTCAGGCCCAGTACTTC	CSVDRVEGQAQYF
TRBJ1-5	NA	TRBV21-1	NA	TGTGCCAGCGCCCAAAGGCTGACAGGGGGCAATCAGCCCCAGCATTTT	CASAQRLTGGNQPQHF
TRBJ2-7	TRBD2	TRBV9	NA	TGTGCCAGCAGCGGAGGGCTCACTAGCGGGAGGCCCTACGAGCAGTACTTC	CASSGGLTSGRPYEQYF
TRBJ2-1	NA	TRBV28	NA	TGTGCCAGCAGTCAGACTCAGGGCAATGAGCAGTTCTTC	CASSQTQGNEQFF
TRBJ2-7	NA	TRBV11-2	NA	TGTGCCAGCAGCTTAGATCGAGGGGGCGCGGGGTACGAGCAGTACTTC	CASSLDRGGAGYEQYF
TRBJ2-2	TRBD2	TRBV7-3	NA	TGTGCCAGCAGCTTAAAACTAGCGGGAGCGGCCGGGGAGCTGTTTTTT	CASSLKLAGAAGELFF
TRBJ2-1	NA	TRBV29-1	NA	TGCAGCGTTGGAGACAGGTCATATGAGCAGTTCTTC	CSVGDRSYEQFF
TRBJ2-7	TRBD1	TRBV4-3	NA	TGCGCCAGCAGCCAGTGGACAGGGGTCGACTACGAGCAGTACTTC	CASSQWTGVDYEQYF
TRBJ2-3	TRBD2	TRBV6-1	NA	TGTGCCAGCAGTGAACTGACTAGCGGGGGCACAGATACGCAGTATTTT	CASSELTSGGTDTQYF
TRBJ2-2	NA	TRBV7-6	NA	TGTGCCAGCAGCTTAGTCCCACGCAGGGTACCCGGGGAGCTGTTTTTT	CASSLVPRRVPGELFF
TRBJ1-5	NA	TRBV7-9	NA	TGTGCCAGCAGTTCTGGAGGCTTTAGCAATCAGCCCCAGCATTTT	CASSSGGFSNQPQHF
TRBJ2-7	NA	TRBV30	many	TGTGCCTGGAGGGGCTGGGCTAGCGATAGCAACGAGCAGTACTTC	CAWRGWASDSNEQYF
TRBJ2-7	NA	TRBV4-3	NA	TGCGCCAGCAGCCAAGATGGTTGGGGGGGCGGGTACGAGCAGTACTTC	CASSQDGWGGGYEQYF
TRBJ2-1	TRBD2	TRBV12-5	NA	TGTGCTAGTGGTTTGGGCCCGGGACTAGCGGGAGATGAGCAGTTCTTC	CASGLGPGLAGDEQFF
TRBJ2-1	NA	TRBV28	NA	TGTGCCAGCAGCCGTCTGTTGAGTACCAATGAGCAGTTCTTC	CASSRLLSTNEQFF
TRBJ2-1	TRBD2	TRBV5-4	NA	TGTGCCAGCAGCTTGGACGGGACTAGCGGGAACAATGAGCAGTTCTTC	CASSLDGTSGNNEQFF
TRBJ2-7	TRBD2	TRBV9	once	TGTGCCAGCAGCGTAGGGGCCCCGGGACTAGCATACGAGCAGTACTTC	CASSVGAPGLAYEQYF
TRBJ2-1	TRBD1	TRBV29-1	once	TGCAGCGTTTTGGACAGGGGGCTGAGGCACAATGAGCAGTTCTTC	CSVLDRGLRHNEQFF
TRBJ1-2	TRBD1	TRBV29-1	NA	TGCAGCGCCCAAGGGACAGGCGGCTACACCTTC	CSAQGTGGYTF
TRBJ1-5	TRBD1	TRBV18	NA	TGTGCCAGCTCATCTCCAGGGGGCAGTCAGCCCCAGCATTTT	CASSSPGGSQPQHF
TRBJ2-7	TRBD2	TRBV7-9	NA	TGTGCCAGCAGCTTAGCCGGCCTAGCGGGGGGGGACTACGAGCAGTACTTC	CASSLAGLAGGDYEQYF
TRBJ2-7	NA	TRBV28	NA	TGTGCCAGCAGTCCCCCGGACAAGGGTTTCTACGAGCAGTACTTC	CASSPPDKGFYEQYF
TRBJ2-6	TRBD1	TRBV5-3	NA	TGTGCCAGAAGCCGGGACAGGGGGCCTGGGGCCAACGTCCTGACTTTC	CARSRDRGPGANVLTF
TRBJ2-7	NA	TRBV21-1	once	TGTGCCAGCAGCGCCGGGGACTCGTACTACGAGCAGTACTTC	CASSAGDSYYEQYF
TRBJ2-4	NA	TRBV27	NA	TGTGCCAGCAGTTTAAGACCCTCCTTTCAAAGGGGGAGAGCCAAAAACATTCAGTACTTC	CASSLRPSFQRGRAKNIQYF
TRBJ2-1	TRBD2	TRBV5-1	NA	TGCGCCAGCAGGGAAGGACTAGCGGGAGGTGATGAGCAGTTCTTC	CASREGLAGGDEQFF
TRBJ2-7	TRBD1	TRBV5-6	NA	TGTGCCAGCAGTACCGGGACAGGGGGCTACGAGCAGTACTTC	CASSTGTGGYEQYF
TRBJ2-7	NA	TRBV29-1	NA	TGCAGCGTGTTGGGACATACGGGGGAGCAGTACTTC	CSVLGHTGEQYF
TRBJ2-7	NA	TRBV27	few	TGTGCCAGCAGTCCCGACATGGTGTACGAGCAGTACTTC	CASSPDMVYEQYF
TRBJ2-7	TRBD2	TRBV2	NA	TGTGCCAGCAGTGATACTAGCGGGATATACGAGCAGTACTTC	CASSDTSGIYEQYF
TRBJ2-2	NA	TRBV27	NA	TGTGCCAGCACAAACACCGGGGAGCTGTTTTTT	CASTNTGELFF
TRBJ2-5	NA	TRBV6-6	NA	TGTGCCAGCAGTGGCACGGGACAAGAGACCCAGTACTTC	CASSGTGQETQYF
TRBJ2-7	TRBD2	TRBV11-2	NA	TGTGCCAGCAGCCCGTGGACTAGGGCCTACGAGCAGTACTTC	CASSPWTRAYEQYF
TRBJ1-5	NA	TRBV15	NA	TGTGCCACCAGCAGAGAAGTACAGAGACTATATAGCAATCAGCCCCAGCATTTT	CATSREVQRLYSNQPQHF
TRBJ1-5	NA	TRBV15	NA	TGTGCCACCAGCGGAGTCAGGACAGATGACAATCAGCCCCAGCATTTT	CATSGVRTDDNQPQHF
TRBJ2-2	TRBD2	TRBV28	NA	TGTGCCAGCATCCTAGGGGGAGCGGGAGGGCCTGGAGGGGAGCTGTTTTTT	CASILGGAGGPGGELFF
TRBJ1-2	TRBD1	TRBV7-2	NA	TGTGCCAGCAGGTTACAGGGGGCGATGGGCTACACCTTC	CASRLQGAMGYTF
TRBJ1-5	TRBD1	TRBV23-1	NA	TGCGCCAGCAGTCATTCTTCCGGGACAGGGGCTCGGCAGCCCCAGCATTTT	CASSHSSGTGARQPQHF
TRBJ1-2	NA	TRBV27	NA	TGTGCCAGCAGTTATGCGGGGCGCGGCTATGGCTACACCTTC	CASSYAGRGYGYTF
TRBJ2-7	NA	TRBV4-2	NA	TGTGCCAGCAGCCAAACTTGGACAGATTCTTCCTACGAGCAGTACTTC	CASSQTWTDSSYEQYF
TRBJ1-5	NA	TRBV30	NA	TGTGCCTGGAGCCGACAGACAAATCAGCCCCAGCATTTT	CAWSRQTNQPQHF
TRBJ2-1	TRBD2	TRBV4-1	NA	TGCGCCAGCAGCCAAGGCCTAGCGGGGTACAATGAGCAGTTCTTC	CASSQGLAGYNEQFF